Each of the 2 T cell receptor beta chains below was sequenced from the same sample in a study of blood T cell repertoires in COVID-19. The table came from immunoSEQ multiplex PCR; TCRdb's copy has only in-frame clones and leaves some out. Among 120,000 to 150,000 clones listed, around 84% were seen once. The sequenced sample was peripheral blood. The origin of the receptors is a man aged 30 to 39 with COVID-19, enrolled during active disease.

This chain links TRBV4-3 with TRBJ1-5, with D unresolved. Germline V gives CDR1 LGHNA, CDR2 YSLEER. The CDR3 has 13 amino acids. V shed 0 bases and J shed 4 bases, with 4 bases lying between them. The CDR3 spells CASSQDLNQPQHF. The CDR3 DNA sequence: TGCGCCAGCAGCCAAGATCTGAATCAGCCCCAGCATTTT.

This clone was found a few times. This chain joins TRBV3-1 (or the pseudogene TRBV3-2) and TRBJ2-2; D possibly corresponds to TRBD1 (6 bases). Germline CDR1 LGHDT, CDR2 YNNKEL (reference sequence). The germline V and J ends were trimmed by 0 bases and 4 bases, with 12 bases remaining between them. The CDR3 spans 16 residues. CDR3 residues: CASSQEQGQVTGELFF. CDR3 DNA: TGTGCCAGCAGCCAAGAACAGGGTCAAGTCACCGGGGAGCTGTTTTTT.